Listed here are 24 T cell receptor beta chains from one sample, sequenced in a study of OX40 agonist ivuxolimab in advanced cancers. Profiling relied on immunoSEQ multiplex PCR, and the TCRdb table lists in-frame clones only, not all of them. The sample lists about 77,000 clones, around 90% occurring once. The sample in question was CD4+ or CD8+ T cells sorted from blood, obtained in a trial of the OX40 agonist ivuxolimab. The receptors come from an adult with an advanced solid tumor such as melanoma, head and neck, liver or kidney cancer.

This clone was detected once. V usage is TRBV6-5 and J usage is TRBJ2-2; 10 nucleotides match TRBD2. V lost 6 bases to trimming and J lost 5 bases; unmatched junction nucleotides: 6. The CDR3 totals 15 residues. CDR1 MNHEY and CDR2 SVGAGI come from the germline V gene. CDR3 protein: CASRLKREGTGELFF. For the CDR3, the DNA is TGTGCCAGCAGACTAAAGCGGGAGGGTACCGGGGAGCTGTTTTTT.

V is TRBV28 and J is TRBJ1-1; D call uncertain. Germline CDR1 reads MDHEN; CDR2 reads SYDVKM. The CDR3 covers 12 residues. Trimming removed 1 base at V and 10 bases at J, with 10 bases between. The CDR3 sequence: CASSLFAIGAFF. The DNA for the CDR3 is TGTGCCAGCAGTTTATTTGCTATTGGAGCTTTCTTT.

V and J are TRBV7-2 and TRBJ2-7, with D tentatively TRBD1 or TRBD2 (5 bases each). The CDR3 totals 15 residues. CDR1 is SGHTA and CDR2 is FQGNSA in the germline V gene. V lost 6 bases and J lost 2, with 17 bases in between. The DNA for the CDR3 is TGTGCCAGCAGGTTGACAAACGGGACCCCCTACGAGCAGTACTTC. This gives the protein CASRLTNGTPYEQYF.

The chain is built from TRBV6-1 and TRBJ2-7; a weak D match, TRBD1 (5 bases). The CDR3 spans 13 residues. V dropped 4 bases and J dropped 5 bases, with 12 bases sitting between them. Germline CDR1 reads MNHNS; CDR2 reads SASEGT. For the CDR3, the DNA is TGTGCCAGCAGTGTGGTCAGGGCAGACGAGCAGTACTTC. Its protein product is CASSVVRADEQYF.

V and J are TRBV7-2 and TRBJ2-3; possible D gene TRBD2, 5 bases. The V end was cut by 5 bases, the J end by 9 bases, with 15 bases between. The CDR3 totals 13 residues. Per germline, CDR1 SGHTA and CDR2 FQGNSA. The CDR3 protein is CASSPLGRETQYF. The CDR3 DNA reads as TGTGCCAGCAGCCCCCTGGGAAGGGAGACGCAGTATTTT.

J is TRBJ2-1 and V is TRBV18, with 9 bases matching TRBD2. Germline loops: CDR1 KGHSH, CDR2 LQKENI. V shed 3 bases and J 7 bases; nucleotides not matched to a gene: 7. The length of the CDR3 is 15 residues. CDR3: CASSPLAGPINEQFF. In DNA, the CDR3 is TGTGCCAGCTCACCCCTAGCGGGACCCATAAATGAGCAGTTCTTC.

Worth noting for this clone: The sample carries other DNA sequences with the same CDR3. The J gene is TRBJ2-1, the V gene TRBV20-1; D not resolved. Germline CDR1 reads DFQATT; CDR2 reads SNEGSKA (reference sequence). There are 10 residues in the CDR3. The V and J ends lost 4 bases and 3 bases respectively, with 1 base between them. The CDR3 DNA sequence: TGCAGTGCTATCTACAATGAGCAGTTCTTC. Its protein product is CSAIYNEQFF.

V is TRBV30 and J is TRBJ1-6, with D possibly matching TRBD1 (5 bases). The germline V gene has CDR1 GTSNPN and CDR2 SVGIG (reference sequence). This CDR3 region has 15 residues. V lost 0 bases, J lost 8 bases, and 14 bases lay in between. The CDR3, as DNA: TGTGCCTGGAGTGTACCGGGACGGAACTATTCACCCCTCCACTTT. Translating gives CAWSVPGRNYSPLHF.

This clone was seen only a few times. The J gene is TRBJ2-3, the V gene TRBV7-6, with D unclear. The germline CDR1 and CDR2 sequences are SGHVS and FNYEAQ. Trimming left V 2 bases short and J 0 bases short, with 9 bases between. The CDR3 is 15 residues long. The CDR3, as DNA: TGTGCCAGCAGCTTAAATCCCCCTAGCACAGATACGCAGTATTTT. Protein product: CASSLNPPSTDTQYF. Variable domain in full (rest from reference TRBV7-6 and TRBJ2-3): GAGVSQSPRYKVTKRGQDVALRCDPISGHVSLYWYRQALGQGPEFLTYFNYEAQQDKSGLPNDRFSAERPEGSISTLTIQRTEQRDSAMYRCASSLNPPSTDTQYFGPGTRLTVL.

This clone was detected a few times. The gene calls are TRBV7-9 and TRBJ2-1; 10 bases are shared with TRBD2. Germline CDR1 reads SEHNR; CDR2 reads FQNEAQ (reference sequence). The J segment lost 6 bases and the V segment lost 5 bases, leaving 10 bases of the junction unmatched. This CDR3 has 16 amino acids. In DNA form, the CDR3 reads TGTGCCAGCAGCGGACCGGGACTAGCGAGGGTCAATGAGCAGTTCTTC. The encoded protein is CASSGPGLARVNEQFF.

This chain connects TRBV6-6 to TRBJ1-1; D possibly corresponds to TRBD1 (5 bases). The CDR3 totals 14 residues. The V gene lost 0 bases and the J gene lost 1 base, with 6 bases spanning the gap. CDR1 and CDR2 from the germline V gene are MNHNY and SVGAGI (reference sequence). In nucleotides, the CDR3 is TGTGCCAGCAGTTACTCGAGGGGGAACACTGAAGCTTTCTTT. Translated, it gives CASSYSRGNTEAFF.

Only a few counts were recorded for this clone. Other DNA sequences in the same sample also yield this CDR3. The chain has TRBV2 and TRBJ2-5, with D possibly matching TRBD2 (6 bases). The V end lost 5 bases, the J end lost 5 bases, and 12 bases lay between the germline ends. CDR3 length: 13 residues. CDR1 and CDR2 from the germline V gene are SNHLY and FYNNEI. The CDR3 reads CASSLTGGETQYF. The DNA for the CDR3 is TGTGCCAGCAGTCTCACTGGGGGGGAGACCCAGTACTTC.

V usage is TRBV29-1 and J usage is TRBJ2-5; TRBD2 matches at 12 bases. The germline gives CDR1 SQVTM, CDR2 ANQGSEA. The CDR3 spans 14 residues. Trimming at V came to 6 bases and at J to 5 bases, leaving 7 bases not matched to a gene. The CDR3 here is CSVLTSGSLETQYF. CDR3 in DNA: TGCAGCGTACTGACTAGCGGGAGTCTCGAGACCCAGTACTTC. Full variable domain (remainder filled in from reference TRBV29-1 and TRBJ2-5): SAVISQKPSRDICQRGTSLTIQCQVDSQVTMMFWYRQQPGQSLTLIATANQGSEATYESGFVIDKFPISRPNLTFSTLTVSNMSPEDSSIYLCSVLTSGSLETQYFGPGTRLLVL.

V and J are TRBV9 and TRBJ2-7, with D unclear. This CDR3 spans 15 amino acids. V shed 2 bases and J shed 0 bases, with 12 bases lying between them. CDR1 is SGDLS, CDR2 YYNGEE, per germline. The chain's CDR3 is CASSVGSGSSYEQYF. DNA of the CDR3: TGTGCCAGCAGCGTGGGATCCGGGTCCTCCTACGAGCAGTACTTC.

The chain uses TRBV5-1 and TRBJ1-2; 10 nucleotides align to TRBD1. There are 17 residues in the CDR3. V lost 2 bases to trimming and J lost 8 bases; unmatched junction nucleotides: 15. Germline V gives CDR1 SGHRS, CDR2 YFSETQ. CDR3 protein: CASSFSLRDRGSGGYTF. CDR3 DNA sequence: TGCGCCAGCAGCTTTAGTCTCCGGGACAGGGGATCAGGGGGCTACACCTTC.

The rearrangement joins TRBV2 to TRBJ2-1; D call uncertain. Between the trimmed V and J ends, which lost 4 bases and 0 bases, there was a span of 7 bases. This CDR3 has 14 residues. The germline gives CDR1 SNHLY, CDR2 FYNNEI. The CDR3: CASSAVSSYNEQFF. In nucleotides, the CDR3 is TGTGCCAGCAGTGCTGTGAGCTCCTACAATGAGCAGTTCTTC. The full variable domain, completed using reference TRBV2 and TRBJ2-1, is EPEVTQTPSHQVTQMGQEVILRCVPISNHLYFYWYRQILGQKVEFLVSFYNNEISEKSEIFDDQFSVERPDGSNFTLKIRSTKLEDSAMYFCASSAVSSYNEQFFGPGTRLTVL.

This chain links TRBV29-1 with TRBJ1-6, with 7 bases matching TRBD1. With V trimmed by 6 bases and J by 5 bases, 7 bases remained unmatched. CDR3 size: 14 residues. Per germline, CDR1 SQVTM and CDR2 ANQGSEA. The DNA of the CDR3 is TGCAGCGTGAGGGGGCAGGGGAATAATTCACCCCTCCACTTT. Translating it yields CSVRGQGNNSPLHF.

The CDR3 reads CAISGLGTANYGYTF. The CDR3 DNA reads as TGTGCCATCAGTGGACTCGGCACGGCTAACTATGGCTACACCTTC. This chain links TRBV10-3 with TRBJ1-2, with unresolved D. V lost 4 bases, J lost 0 bases, and 12 bases lay in between. From germline, CDR1 is ENHRY and CDR2 SYGVKD. This CDR3 has 15 residues.

For the CDR3, the DNA is TGTGCCAGCAGCTCCTCCGGAGGGCTAGAGCAGTACTTC. It yields the protein CASSSSGGLEQYF. The chain links TRBV7-2 to TRBJ2-7; D might be TRBD2 (6 bases). CDR1 is SGHTA and CDR2 is FQGNSA in the germline V gene. The V gene lost 4 bases and the J gene lost 7 bases, with 14 bases spanning the gap. This CDR3 has 13 amino acids.

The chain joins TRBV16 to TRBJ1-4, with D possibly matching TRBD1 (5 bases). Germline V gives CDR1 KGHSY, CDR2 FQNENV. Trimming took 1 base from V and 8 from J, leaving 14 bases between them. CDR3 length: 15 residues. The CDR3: CASSQYGGIIEKLFF. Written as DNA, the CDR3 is TGTGCCAGCAGCCAATATGGGGGTATTATCGAAAAACTGTTTTTT. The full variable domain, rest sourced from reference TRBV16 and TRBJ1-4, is GEEVAQTPKHLVRGEGQKAKLYCAPIKGHSYVFWYQQVLKNEFKFLISFQNENVFDETGMPKERFSAKCLPNSPCSLEIQATKLEDSAVYFCASSQYGGIIEKLFFGSGTQLSVL.

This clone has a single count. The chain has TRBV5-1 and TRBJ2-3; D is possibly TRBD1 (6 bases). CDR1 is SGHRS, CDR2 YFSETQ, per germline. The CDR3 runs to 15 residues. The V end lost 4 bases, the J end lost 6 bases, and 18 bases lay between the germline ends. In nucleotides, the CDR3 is TGCGCCAGCAGCCCGACCAACCAGGGGATGGATACGCAGTATTTT. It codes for CASSPTNQGMDTQYF.

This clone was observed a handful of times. CDR3 coding DNA: TGTGCCAGCAGCTTGGGACTAGCGGGGTACAATGAGCAGTTCTTC. Its translation: CASSLGLAGYNEQFF. The gene calls are TRBV5-8 and TRBJ2-1, with 11 bases identical to TRBD2. The CDR3 is 15 residues long. Germline CDR1 SGHTS, CDR2 YDEGEE. The J segment lost 4 bases and the V segment lost 0 bases, leaving 0 bases of the junction unmatched.

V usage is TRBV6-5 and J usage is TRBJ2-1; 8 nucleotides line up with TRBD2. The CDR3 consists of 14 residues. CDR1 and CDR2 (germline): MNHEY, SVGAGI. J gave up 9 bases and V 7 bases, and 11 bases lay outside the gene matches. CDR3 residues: CASKAERERFEQFF. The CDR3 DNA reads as TGTGCCAGCAAGGCCGAGCGGGAGCGGTTTGAGCAGTTCTTC.

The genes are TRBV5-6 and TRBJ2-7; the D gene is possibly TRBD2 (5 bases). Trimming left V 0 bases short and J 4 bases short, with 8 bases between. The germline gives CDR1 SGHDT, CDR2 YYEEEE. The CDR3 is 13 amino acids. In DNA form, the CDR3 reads TGTGCCAGCAGCTTGGGGGGAGATTACGAGCAGTACTTC. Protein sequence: CASSLGGDYEQYF. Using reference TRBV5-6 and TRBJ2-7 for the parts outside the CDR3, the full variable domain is DAGVTQSPTHLIKTRGQQVTLRCSPKSGHDTVSWYQQALGQGPQFIFQYYEEEERQRGNFPDRFSGHQFPNYSSELNVNALLLGDSALYLCASSLGGDYEQYFGPGTRLTVT.